The clone carrying this T cell receptor (beta chain) was found many times. Its antigen is undetermined. TCRdb re-called the 5' RACE reads with MiXCR, one entry per CDR3 protein. The sample carries approximately 630,000 distinct CDR3 sequences, roughly 6.6% recorded once. This sample was taken from a study of identical twins. Study-level points and caveats: Twins shared out-of-frame alpha sequences with excess low generation probability. The analysis was cross-sectional rather than longitudinal within donors.

CDR1 is SGDLS and CDR2 is YYNGEE in the germline V gene. The length of the CDR3 is 16 residues. V was trimmed by 4 bases and J by 0 bases, leaving 14 bases between them. A further study also used this sample, focusing on yellow fever vaccine responses in identical twins.

This receptor was taken from a woman aged 18-29 years in good health. The chain is built from TRBV9 and TRBJ2-1, with D possibly TRBD2 on 6 matching bases. The sequencing sample was made of PBMCs. In DNA, the CDR3 is TGTGCCAGCAGCCTCGGGAGTACGGGCTCCTACAATGAGCAGTTCTTC. It yields the protein CASSLGSTGSYNEQFF.